Shown below are 5 T cell receptor beta chains from a single sample sequenced in a study of T cell clonality in common variable immunodeficiency. Here immunoSEQ multiplex PCR was the method, and the copy in TCRdb shows in-frame clones only, minus some. Observed in the sample are about 66,000 clones, none of them singletons. The sample taken for sequencing was peripheral blood mononuclear cells. These receptors all stem from a person aged 18 to 70 in good health.

This clone was counted only a few times. CDR3 bases read: TGTGCCAGCAGGTACGGGACTAGCGGAACCTACGAG. Translating it yields CASRYGTSGTYE. The CDR3 reads in full as CASRYGTSGTYEQYF. The J gene is TRBJ2-7, the V gene TRBV27; TRBD2 aligns across 11 bases. The observed sequence ends 3 residues before the CDR3 terminus, with the missing tail filled in from the germline J gene. Looked up from germline, CDR1 is MNHEY and CDR2 is SMNVEV (reference sequence). The V segment lost 6 bases and the J segment 2 bases; nucleotides outside the gene matches: 6. This CDR3 comprises 15 residues.

This clone was detected many times. The read ends 3 residues early relative to the CDR3; the germline J gene fills the gap. This chain links TRBV20-1 with TRBJ2-3; 10 bases align to TRBD1. Per germline, CDR1 DFQATT and CDR2 SNEGSKA (reference sequence). The CDR3 totals 16 residues. With 6 bases clipped from V and 2 bases from J, the junction kept 11 bases outside the gene matches. The sequenced CDR3 bases are TGCAGTGCAAACGACAGGGGGCGGGATAACACAGATACG. It yields the protein CSANDRGRDNTDT. The entire CDR3 protein reads CSANDRGRDNTDTQYF.

To note about this clone: The CDR3 end is not reached by the read, which stops 3 residues before it; the germline J gene fills it in. The V gene is TRBV19, the J gene TRBJ1-3; D might be TRBD1 (5 bases). The germline V and J ends were trimmed by 6 bases and 4 bases, with 13 bases remaining between them. The CDR3 runs to 14 residues. Looked up from germline, CDR1 is LNHDA and CDR2 is SQIVND (reference sequence). CDR3 DNA (partial): TGTGCCAGTAGCCCCGGGGGGTCCGGAAACACC. Amino acid sequence: CASSPGGSGNT. The full CDR3 protein is CASSPGGSGNTIYF.

At least ten counts were recorded for this clone. Read coverage stops 3 residues before the CDR3 terminus; the germline J gene supplies the remainder. The rearrangement uses TRBV18 and TRBJ1-1; a weak D match, TRBD1 (5 bases). The V end lost 1 base, the J end lost 3 bases, and 6 bases lay between the germline ends. This CDR3 contains 13 residues. Germline CDR1 reads KGHSH; CDR2 reads LQKENI. The sequenced part of the CDR3 DNA is TGTGCCAGCTCACCACGCAGGGACACTGAA. Encoded protein: CASSPRRDTE. In full, the CDR3 is CASSPRRDTEAFF.

This clone occurred many times. The sequenced part of the CDR3 DNA is TGCGCCAGCAGCCGCGACCTTCCGGGGAACACTGAA. Residues: CASSRDLPGNTE. The whole CDR3 sequence is CASSRDLPGNTEAFF. The V gene is TRBV5-1, the J gene TRBJ1-1, with no clear D. The read falls 3 residues short of the CDR3 end, and the missing part is taken from the germline J gene. V was shortened by 4 bases and J by 1 base, with 14 bases between the two germline ends. This CDR3 spans 15 amino acids. CDR1 is SGHRS and CDR2 is YFSETQ in the germline V gene.